This TCR beta chain was recovered during a study of CD8 T cells in Susac syndrome. Study summary: Active disease was present in about 6 of the sequenced Susac syndrome patients, whereas roughly 8 of them were in remission. Study-level points and caveats: In Susac syndrome, CD4+ T cell repertoires lacked any clonal expansion.

RNA was extracted with the RNeasy kit, and a quantity of about 0.5 to 1 ug was reverse transcribed using random hexamers. By means of immunoSEQ multiplex PCR, TCR beta CDR3 spanning 54 Vbeta and 13 Jbeta underwent amplification. TCRdb processed the immunoSEQ multiplex PCR reads anew with MiXCR; each CDR3 protein has one entry. The repertoire holds over 150,000 distinct CDR3 sequences, with over 90% as singletons. TEMRA cells were FACS-enriched, while CD8+ and CD4+ T cells were negatively isolated. Germline V gene sequence: CDR1 SGHTA, CDR2 FQGTGA. The CDR3 consists of 14 residues. V gave up 0 bases and J gave up 1 base, with 6 bases separating them. In regard to this clonotype: Its specificity is not known.

Sequenced input: CD4+ T cells from PBMCs. This chain links TRBV7-3 with TRBJ1-1; D is uncertain. The sequence came from a human donor with Susac syndrome. CDR3 sequence (DNA): TGTGCCAGCAGCTTAACGCCGGGGAACACTGAAGCTTTCTTT. It encodes CASSLTPGNTEAFF.